This TCR beta chain was recovered during a study of T cells in localized non-small cell lung cancer. Findings and caveats of the study: Sequence data derive from only one tumor region, so heterogeneity remains possible.

The assay was immunoSEQ multiplex PCR, and TCRdb's table has in-frame clones only and misses some. Among tens of thousands of clones listed, 88% were seen once. The CDR3 sequence is 14 residues long. Germline V lookup: CDR1 MNHNY, CDR2 SVGAGI (reference sequence). V gave up 6 bases and J gave up 7 bases, with 16 bases separating them. Comments on this clone: Its antigen remains unidentified.

This clonotype was sampled from a woman aged 40-75 years with stage I lung adenocarcinoma. This material consisted of peripheral blood, taken before any cancer treatment. The chain uses TRBV6-6 and TRBJ1-5; D is perhaps TRBD1 (5 bases). CDR3 DNA sequence: TGTGCCAGCAGCATCCTCGGGGCGGACCAGCCCCAGCATTTT. Protein product: CASSILGADQPQHF.